This is a list of T cell receptor beta chains from one sample in a study of blood T cell repertoires in COVID-19. TCRdb keeps only in-frame clones here, not all; method: immunoSEQ multiplex PCR. The table lists about 120,000 clones, nearly 90% of them singletons. The sample was peripheral blood. Every receptor here comes from a woman older than 75 with acute or convalescent COVID-19. Both conserved end residues are part of each CDR3. D genes are given only for firm matches. Clone size, where shown, is once, few, many, or a class for clones that have expanded.

j_call clone_size d_call v_call cdr3_aa cdr3_nt
TRBJ2-3 - TRBD2 TRBV9 CASSVAPGGPDTQYF TGTGCCAGCAGCGTAGCCCCGGGGGGGCCGGATACGCAGTATTTT
TRBJ1-5 few - TRBV27 CASSLIDSNQPQHF TGTGCCAGCAGTTTAATCGACAGTAATCAGCCCCAGCATTTT
TRBJ2-4 - TRBD1 TRBV5-1 CASSLGQGDIQYF TGCGCCAGCAGCTTGGGACAGGGGGACATTCAGTACTTC
TRBJ2-3 - - TRBV5-6 CASSLGTQTDTQYF TGTGCCAGCAGCTTGGGTACCCAGACAGATACGCAGTATTTT
TRBJ1-2 - - TRBV12-5 CASGLVQYRPYGYTF TGTGCTAGTGGTTTGGTACAGTATCGTCCCTATGGCTACACCTTC
TRBJ1-2 - - TRBV6-5 CASSYSATVVYGYTF TGTGCCAGCAGTTATTCGGCAACAGTCGTGTATGGCTACACCTTC
TRBJ1-5 - - TRBV21-1 CASSISGTGRDQPQHF TGTGCCAGCAGCATATCCGGGACAGGGAGAGATCAGCCCCAGCATTTT
TRBJ2-3 - TRBD2 TRBV7-2 CASSSRLAGHTDTQYF TGTGCCAGCAGCTCCAGACTAGCGGGACACACAGATACGCAGTATTTT
TRBJ2-7 - - TRBV3-1/TRBV3-2 CASSPGMGRAYEQYF TGTGCCAGCAGCCCCGGCATGGGCAGGGCGTACGAGCAGTACTTC
TRBJ2-3 - - TRBV2 CASRVIAGQTDTQYF TGTGCCAGCAGAGTGATAGCTGGTCAGACAGATACGCAGTATTTT
TRBJ1-2 - - TRBV9 CASSRKREGGYTF TGTGCCAGCAGCCGTAAGAGAGAGGGCGGCTACACCTTC
TRBJ1-1 - - TRBV28 CASSHPRSTEAFF TGTGCCAGCAGCCATCCCCGGAGCACTGAAGCTTTCTTT
TRBJ2-7 - TRBD1 TRBV11-2 CASRLDRGAHEQYF TGTGCCAGCAGGCTCGACAGGGGGGCCCACGAGCAGTACTTC
TRBJ1-5 - - TRBV6-5 CASRLQGASNQPQHF TGTGCCAGCAGGCTACAGGGAGCGAGCAATCAGCCCCAGCATTTT
TRBJ2-2 - - TRBV19 CASSTRREGELFF TGTGCCAGTAGTACCCGGAGGGAGGGGGAGCTGTTTTTT
TRBJ1-4 - TRBD1 TRBV5-1 CASSRAGGNEKLFF TGCGCCAGCTCACGGGCAGGGGGAAACGAAAAACTGTTTTTT
TRBJ2-2 few - TRBV7-3 CASSLDRNTGELFF TGTGCCAGCAGCTTGGACAGGAACACCGGGGAGCTGTTTTTT
TRBJ1-4 - TRBD1 TRBV18 CASSPGQGNEKLFF TGTGCCAGCTCACCAGGACAGGGTAATGAAAAACTGTTTTTT